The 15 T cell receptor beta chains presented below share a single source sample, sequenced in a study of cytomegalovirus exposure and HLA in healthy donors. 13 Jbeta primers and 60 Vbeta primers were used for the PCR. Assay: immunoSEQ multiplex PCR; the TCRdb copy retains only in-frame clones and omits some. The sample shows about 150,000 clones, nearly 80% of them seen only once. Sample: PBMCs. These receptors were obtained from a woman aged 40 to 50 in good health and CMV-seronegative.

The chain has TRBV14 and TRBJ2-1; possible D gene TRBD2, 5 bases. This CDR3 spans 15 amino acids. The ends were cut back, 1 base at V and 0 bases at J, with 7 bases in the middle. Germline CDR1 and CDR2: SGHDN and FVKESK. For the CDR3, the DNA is TGTGCCAGCAGCCAAGGAGGGAGCTCCTACAATGAGCAGTTCTTC. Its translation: CASSQGGSSYNEQFF. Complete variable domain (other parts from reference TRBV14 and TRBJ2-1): EAGVTQFPSHSVIEKGQTVTLRCDPISGHDNLYWYRRVMGKEIKFLLHFVKESKQDESGMPNNRFLAERTGGTYSTLKVQPAELEDSGVYFCASSQGGSSYNEQFFGPGTRLTVL.

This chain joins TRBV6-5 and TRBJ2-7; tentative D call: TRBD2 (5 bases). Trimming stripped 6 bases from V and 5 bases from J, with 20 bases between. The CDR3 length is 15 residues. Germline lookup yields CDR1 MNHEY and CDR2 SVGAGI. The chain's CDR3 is CASSSPSGSKDEQYF. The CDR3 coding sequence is TGTGCCAGCAGCTCCCCCTCGGGGAGCAAGGACGAGCAGTACTTC.

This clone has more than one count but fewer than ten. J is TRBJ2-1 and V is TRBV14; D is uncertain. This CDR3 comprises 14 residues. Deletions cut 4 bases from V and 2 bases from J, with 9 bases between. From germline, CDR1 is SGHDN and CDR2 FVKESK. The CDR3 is CASSRSRAYNEQFF. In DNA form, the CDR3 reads TGTGCCAGCAGCCGCTCTAGAGCCTACAATGAGCAGTTCTTC. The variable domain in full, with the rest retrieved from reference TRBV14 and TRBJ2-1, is EAGVTQFPSHSVIEKGQTVTLRCDPISGHDNLYWYRRVMGKEIKFLLHFVKESKQDESGMPNNRFLAERTGGTYSTLKVQPAELEDSGVYFCASSRSRAYNEQFFGPGTRLTVL.

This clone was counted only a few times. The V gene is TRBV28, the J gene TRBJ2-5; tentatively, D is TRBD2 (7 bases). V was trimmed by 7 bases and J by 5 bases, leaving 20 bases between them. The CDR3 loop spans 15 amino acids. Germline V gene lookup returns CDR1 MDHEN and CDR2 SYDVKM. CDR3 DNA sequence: TGTGCCAGCACCTCTTCAGGGGCGGGAGTCGAGACCCAGTACTTC. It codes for CASTSSGAGVETQYF.

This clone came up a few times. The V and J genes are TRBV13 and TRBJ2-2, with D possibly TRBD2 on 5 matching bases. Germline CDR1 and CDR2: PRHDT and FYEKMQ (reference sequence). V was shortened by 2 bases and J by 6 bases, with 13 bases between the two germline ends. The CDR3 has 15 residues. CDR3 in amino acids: CASSLYGDRAGELFF. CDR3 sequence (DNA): TGTGCCAGCAGCTTATACGGGGATAGAGCCGGGGAGCTGTTTTTT.

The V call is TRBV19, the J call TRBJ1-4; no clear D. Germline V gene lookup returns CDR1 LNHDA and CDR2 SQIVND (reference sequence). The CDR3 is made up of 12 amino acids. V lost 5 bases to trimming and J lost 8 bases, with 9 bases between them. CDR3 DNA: TGTGCCAGTAGTCCTCCGGGGGAAAAACTGTTTTTT. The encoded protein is CASSPPGEKLFF.

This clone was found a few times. CDR3 sequence (DNA): TGTGCCAGCAGCGTAGATCCCCAGGGTACGCAGTATTTT. Translation gives CASSVDPQGTQYF. The chain combines TRBV9 with TRBJ2-3; D possibly corresponds to TRBD1 (5 bases). The CDR3 runs to 13 residues. V lost 0 bases to trimming and J lost 8 bases, with 10 bases between them. Germline values: CDR1 SGDLS, CDR2 YYNGEE. The complete variable domain, with remaining parts taken from reference TRBV9 and TRBJ2-3, reads DSGVTQTPKHLITATGQRVTLRCSPRSGDLSVYWYQQSLDQGLQFLIQYYNGEERAKGNILERFSAQQFPDLHSELNLSSLELGDSALYFCASSVDPQGTQYFGPGTRLTVL.

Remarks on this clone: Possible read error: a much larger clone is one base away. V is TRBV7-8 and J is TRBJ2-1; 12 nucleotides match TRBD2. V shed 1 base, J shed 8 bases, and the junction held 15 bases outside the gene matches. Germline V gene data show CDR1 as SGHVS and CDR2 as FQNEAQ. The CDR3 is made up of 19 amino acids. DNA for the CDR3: TGTGCCAGCAGCTTAGGGCGGCTAGCGGGGGGGGCACAGTCCGATGAGCAGTTCTTC. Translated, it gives CASSLGRLAGGAQSDEQFF.

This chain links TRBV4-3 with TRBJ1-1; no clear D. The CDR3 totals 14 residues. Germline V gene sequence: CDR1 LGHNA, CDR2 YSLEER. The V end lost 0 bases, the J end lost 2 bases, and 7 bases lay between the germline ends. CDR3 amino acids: CASSQESSNTEAFF. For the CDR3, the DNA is TGCGCCAGCAGCCAAGAATCCTCCAACACTGAAGCTTTCTTT.

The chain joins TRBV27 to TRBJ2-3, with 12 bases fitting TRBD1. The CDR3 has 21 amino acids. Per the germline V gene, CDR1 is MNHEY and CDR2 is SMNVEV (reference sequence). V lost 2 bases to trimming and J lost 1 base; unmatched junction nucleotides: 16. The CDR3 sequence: CASSLHGGGQGARWGTDTQYF. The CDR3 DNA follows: TGTGCCAGCAGTTTACACGGGGGGGGACAGGGGGCGCGGTGGGGCACAGATACGCAGTATTTT.

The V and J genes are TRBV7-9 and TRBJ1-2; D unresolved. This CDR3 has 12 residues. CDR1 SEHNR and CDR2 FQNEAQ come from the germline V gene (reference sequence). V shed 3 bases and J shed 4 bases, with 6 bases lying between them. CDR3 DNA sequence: TGTGCCAGCAGCTTTAGAGGCTATGGCTACACCTTC. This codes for CASSFRGYGYTF. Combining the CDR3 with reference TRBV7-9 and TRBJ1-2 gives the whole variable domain DTGVSQNPRHKITKRGQNVTFRCDPISEHNRLYWYRQTLGQGPEFLTYFQNEAQLEKSRLLSDRFSAERPKGSFSTLEIQRTEQGDSAMYLCASSFRGYGYTFGSGTRLTVV.

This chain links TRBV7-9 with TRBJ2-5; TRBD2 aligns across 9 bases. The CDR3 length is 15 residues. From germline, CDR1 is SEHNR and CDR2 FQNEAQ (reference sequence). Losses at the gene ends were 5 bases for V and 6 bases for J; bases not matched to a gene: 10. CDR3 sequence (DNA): TGTGCCAGCAGCCCAGGCAGCGGGAGGTCGCAGACCCAGTACTTC. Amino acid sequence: CASSPGSGRSQTQYF.

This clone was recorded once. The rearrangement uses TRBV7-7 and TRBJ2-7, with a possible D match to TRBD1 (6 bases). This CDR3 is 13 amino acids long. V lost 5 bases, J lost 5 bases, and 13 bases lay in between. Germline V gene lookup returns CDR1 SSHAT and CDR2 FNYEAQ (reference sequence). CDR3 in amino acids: CASSQDRIHEQYF. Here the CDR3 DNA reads TGTGCCAGCAGCCAAGACAGGATCCACGAGCAGTACTTC.

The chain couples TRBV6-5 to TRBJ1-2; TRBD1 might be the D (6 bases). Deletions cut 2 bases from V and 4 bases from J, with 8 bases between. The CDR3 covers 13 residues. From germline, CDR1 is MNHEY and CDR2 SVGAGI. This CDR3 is CASSYARGYGYTF. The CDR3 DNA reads TGTGCCAGCAGTTACGCCAGGGGCTATGGCTACACCTTC.

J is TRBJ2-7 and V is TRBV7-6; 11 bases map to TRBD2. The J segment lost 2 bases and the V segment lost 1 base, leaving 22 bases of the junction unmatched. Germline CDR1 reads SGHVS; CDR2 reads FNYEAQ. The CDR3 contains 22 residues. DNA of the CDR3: TGTGCCAGCAGCTTAGATTCGCGTCCCCCTGGCCTCTTAGCGGGAGGGCCCTACGAGCAGTACTTC. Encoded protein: CASSLDSRPPGLLAGGPYEQYF. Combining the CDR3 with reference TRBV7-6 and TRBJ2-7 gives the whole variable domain GAGVSQSPRYKVTKRGQDVALRCDPISGHVSLYWYRQALGQGPEFLTYFNYEAQQDKSGLPNDRFSAERPEGSISTLTIQRTEQRDSAMYRCASSLDSRPPGLLAGGPYEQYFGPGTRLTVT.